This T cell receptor beta chain was found in a study of T cell responses to AZD1222 COVID-19 vaccine. Germline V gene data show CDR1 as SGHRS and CDR2 as YFSETQ. The CDR3 has 15 residues. The ends lost 4 bases at V and 4 bases at J; junction bases unmatched: 8. This clone came up a few times. Its antigen is as yet unknown. TCRdb's table, derived via immunoSEQ multiplex PCR, lists solely in-frame clones and lacks some. The table lists roughly 140,000 clones, around 94% of them singletons. Overall study results and limits: Seropositive at baseline were only a handful of AZD1222 recipients.

This specimen consisted of peripheral blood, obtained on day 0 of AZD1222 vaccination. This chain uses TRBV5-1 with TRBJ1-3; 7 positions match TRBD1. The sequence was obtained from an adult in good health. CDR3 loop: CASSREGAKGNTIYF. Written as DNA, the CDR3 is TGCGCCAGCAGCCGCGAGGGGGCGAAGGGAAACACCATATATTTT.